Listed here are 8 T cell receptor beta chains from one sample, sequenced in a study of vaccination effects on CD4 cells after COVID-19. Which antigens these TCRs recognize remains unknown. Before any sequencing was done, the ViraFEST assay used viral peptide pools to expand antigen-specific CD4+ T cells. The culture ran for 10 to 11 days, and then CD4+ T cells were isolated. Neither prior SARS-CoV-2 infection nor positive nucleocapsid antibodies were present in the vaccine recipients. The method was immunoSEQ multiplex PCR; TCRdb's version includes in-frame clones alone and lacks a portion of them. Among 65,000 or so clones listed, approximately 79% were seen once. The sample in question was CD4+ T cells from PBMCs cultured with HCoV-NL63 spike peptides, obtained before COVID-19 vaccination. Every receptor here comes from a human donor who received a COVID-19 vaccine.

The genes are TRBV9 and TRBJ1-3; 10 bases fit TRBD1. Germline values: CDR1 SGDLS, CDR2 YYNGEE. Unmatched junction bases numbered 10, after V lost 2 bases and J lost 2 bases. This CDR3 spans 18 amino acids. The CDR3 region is CASSVAGTGDAPGNTIYF. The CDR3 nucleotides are TGTGCCAGCAGCGTTGCCGGGACAGGGGACGCCCCTGGAAACACCATATATTTT.

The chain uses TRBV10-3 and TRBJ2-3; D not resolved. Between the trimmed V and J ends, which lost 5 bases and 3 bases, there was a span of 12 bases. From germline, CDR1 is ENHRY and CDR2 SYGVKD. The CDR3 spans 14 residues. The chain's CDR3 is CAISSPVGTDTQYF. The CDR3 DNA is TGTGCCATCAGTTCCCCCGTGGGGACAGATACGCAGTATTTT.

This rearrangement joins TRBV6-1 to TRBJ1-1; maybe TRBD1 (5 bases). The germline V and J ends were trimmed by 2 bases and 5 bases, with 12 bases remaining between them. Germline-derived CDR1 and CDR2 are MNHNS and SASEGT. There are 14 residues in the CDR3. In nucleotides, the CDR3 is TGTGCCAGCAGTGAAAGGAAGGGACCTACTGAAGCTTTCTTT. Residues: CASSERKGPTEAFF.

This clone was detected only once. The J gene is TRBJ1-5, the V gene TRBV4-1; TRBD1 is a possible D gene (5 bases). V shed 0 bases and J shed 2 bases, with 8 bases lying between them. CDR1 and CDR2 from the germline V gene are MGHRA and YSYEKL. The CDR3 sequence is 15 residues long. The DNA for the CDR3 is TGCGCCAGCAGCCAAGATCGCAGGGGCAATCAGCCCCAGCATTTT. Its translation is CASSQDRRGNQPQHF.

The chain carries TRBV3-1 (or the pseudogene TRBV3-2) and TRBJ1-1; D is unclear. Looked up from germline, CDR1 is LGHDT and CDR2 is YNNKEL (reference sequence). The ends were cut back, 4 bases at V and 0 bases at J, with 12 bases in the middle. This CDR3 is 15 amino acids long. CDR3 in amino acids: CASSRMRRLNTEAFF. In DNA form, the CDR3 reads TGTGCCAGCAGCCGAATGAGGCGGCTGAACACTGAAGCTTTCTTT.

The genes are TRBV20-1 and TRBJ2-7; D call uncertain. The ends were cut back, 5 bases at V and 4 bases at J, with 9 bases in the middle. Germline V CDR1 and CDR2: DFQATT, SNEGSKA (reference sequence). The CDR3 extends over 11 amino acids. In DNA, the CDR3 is TGCAGTGCTGCCACGGCTTACGAGCAGTACGTC. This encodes CSAATAYEQYV.

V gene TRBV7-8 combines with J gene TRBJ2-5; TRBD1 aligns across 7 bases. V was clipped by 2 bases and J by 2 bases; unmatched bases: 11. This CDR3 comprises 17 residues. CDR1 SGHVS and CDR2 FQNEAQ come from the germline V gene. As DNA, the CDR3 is TGTGCCAGCAGCTTAAGGAGTGGGGCAGGGGGACAAGAGACCCAGTACTTC. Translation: CASSLRSGAGGQETQYF.

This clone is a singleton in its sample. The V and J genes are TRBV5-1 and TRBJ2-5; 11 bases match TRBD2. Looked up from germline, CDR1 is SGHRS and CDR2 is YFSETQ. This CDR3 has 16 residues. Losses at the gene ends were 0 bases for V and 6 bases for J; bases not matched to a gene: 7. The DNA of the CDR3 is TGCGCCAGCAGCTTGGTTAGCGGGGGGGCCGTTCAGACCCAGTACTTC. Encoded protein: CASSLVSGGAVQTQYF.